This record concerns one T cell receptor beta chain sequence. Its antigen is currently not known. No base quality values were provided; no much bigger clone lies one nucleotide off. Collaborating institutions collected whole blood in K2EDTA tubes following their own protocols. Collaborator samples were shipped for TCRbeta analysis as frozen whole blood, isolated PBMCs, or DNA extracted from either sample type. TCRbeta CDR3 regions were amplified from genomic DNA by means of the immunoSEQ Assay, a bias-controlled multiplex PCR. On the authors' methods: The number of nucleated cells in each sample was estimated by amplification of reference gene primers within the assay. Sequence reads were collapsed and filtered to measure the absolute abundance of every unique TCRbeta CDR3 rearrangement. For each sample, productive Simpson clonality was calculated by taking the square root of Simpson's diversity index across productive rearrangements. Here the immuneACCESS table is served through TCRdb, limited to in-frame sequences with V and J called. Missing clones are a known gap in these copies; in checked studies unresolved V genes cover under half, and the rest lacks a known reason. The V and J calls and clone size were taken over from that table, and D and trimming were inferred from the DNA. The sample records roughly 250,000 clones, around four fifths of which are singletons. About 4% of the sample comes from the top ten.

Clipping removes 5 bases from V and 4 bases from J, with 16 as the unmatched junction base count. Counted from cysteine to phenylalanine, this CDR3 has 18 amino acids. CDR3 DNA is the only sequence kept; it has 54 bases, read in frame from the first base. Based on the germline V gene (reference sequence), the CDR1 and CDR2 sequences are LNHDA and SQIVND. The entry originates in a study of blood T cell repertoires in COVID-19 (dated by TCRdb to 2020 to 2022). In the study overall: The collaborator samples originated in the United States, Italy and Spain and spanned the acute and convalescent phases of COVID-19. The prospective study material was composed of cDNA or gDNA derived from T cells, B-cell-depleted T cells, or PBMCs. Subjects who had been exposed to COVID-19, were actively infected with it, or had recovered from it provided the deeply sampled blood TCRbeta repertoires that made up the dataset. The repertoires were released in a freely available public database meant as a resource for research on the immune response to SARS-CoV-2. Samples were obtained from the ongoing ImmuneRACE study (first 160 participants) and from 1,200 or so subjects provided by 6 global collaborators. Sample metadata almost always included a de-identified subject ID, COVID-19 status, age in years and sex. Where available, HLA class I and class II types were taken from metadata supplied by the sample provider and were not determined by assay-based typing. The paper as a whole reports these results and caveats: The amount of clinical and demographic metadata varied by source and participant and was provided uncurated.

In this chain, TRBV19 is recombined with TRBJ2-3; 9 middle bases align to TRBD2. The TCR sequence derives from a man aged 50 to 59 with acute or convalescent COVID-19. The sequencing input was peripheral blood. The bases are TGTGCCAGTAGTCGGGTAGCGGGGGCCCTCACAGTTGCAGATACGCAGTATTTT. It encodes CASSRVAGALTVADTQYF.